The sequence of this TCR beta chain was determined in a study of T cell responses to AZD1222 COVID-19 vaccine. The CDR3 spans 16 residues. CDR1 is LNHDA, CDR2 SQIVND, per germline (reference sequence). V was cut by 7 bases and J by 5 bases, with 20 bases left in between. Profiling relied on immunoSEQ multiplex PCR, and the TCRdb table lists in-frame clones only, not all of them. Of about 110,000 clones listed, approximately 85% are singletons. The input for sequencing was peripheral blood, taken on day 0 of AZD1222 vaccination. The TCR originated in an adult in good health. The J gene is TRBJ1-4, the V gene TRBV19; D is uncertain. In DNA form, the CDR3 reads TGTGCCAGTACCTTAAGGGAGACCGGTTGGAATGAAAAACTGTTTTTT. The encoded protein is CASTLRETGWNEKLFF.